These 21 T cell receptor beta chains were all obtained from the same sample, sequenced in a study of T cells in Graves' hyperthyroidism and ophthalmopathy. The investigators amplified TCR beta CDR3 regions from RNA transcripts. HTBI primers were employed in a first-round RT-PCR of the TCR CDR3. TCRdb redid the calling of the multiplex PCR reads with MiXCR, one entry per CDR3 protein. The top ten hold around 3.9% of the sample, which has under 650,000 distinct CDR3 sequences, roughly 16% seen once. Material for sequencing was blood. All receptors come from a woman in her 30s with Graves' hyperthyroidism.

The chain has TRBV20-1 and TRBJ2-3, with 12 bases matching TRBD2. Germline loops: CDR1 DFQATT, CDR2 SNEGSKA (reference sequence). This CDR3 has 15 residues. Trimming took 0 bases from V and 3 from J; bases not matched to a gene: 1. CDR3 region: CSARDLAGGTDTQYF. The CDR3 DNA reads TGCAGTGCTAGAGACCTAGCGGGAGGGACAGATACGCAGTATTTT.

The chain uses TRBV5-8 and TRBJ1-1, with a possible D match to TRBD1 (5 bases). Germline CDR1 reads SGHTS; CDR2 reads YDEGEE. This CDR3 has 14 amino acids. V was trimmed by 0 bases and J by 3 bases, leaving 9 bases between them. DNA of the CDR3: TGTGCCAGCAGCTTGGCTTGGGGCTACACTGAAGCTTTCTTT. This gives the protein CASSLAWGYTEAFF.

J is TRBJ1-4 and V is TRBV24-1, with unresolved D. Trimming stripped 0 bases from V and 0 bases from J, with 10 bases between. Germline values: CDR1 KGHDR, CDR2 SFDVKD. The CDR3 loop spans 17 amino acids. CDR3 nucleotide sequence: TGTGCCACCAGTGATTTGAGAGCTCACGCAACTAATGAAAAACTGTTTTTT. Encoded protein: CATSDLRAHATNEKLFF.

This clonotype has ten or more counts. The chain employs TRBV18 and TRBJ1-5; D ambiguous. The CDR3 loop spans 14 amino acids. V was cut by 1 base and J by 3 bases, with 7 bases left in between. The V gene's germline CDR1 is KGHSH and CDR2 LQKENI. Here the CDR3 reads CASSPQGHNQPQHF. For the CDR3, the DNA is TGTGCCAGCTCACCACAGGGCCACAATCAGCCCCAGCATTTT.

This clonotype was counted between two and nine times. The chain couples TRBV19 to TRBJ2-5; 8 bases match TRBD2. Unmatched junction bases numbered 8, after V lost 4 bases and J lost 7 bases. Germline CDR1 LNHDA, CDR2 SQIVND (reference sequence). This CDR3 has 14 amino acids. The CDR3 region is CASSSQREQVTQYF. As DNA, the CDR3 is TGTGCCAGTAGTAGTCAGCGGGAGCAGGTGACCCAGTACTTC. Drawing the rest from reference TRBV19 and TRBJ2-5, the complete variable domain is DGGITQSPKYLFRKEGQNVTLSCEQNLNHDAMYWYRQDPGQGLRLIYYSQIVNDFQKGDIAEGYSVSREKKESFPLTVTSAQKNPTAFYLCASSSQREQVTQYFGPGTRLLVL.

The chain couples TRBV6-1 to TRBJ2-6; 7 positions agree with TRBD1. V shed 4 bases, J shed 4 bases, and the junction held 7 bases outside the gene matches. The germline V gene has CDR1 MNHNS and CDR2 SASEGT. The CDR3 sequence is 16 residues long. CDR3 loop: CASSVRGRGGANVLTF. The CDR3 nucleotides are TGTGCCAGCAGTGTGAGGGGGCGCGGGGGGGCCAACGTCCTGACTTTC.

The J gene is TRBJ2-2, the V gene TRBV11-2; 11 nucleotides line up with TRBD2. Germline V gene lookup returns CDR1 SGHAT and CDR2 FQNNGV. After removal of 5 bases from V and 6 bases from J, the junction contained 11 bases not matched to a gene. The CDR3 is 17 residues long. CDR3 sequence (DNA): TGTGCCAGCAGCCTACTTTGGACTAGCGGGCCGGCCGGGGAGCTGTTTTTT. As protein: CASSLLWTSGPAGELFF.

This clonotype turned up a few times. The gene calls are TRBV5-5 and TRBJ2-1, with TRBD1 identical over 7 bases. J gave up 4 bases and V 4 bases, and 11 bases lay outside the gene matches. Germline CDR1 and CDR2: SGHKS and YYEKEE (reference sequence). There are 16 residues in the CDR3. CDR3 in amino acids: CASSPPGQVPYNEQFF. The CDR3 DNA is TGTGCCAGCAGCCCTCCAGGACAGGTCCCGTACAATGAGCAGTTCTTC.

This clonotype was counted ten times or more. The V call is TRBV18, the J call TRBJ1-5; D gene unclear. From germline, CDR1 is KGHSH and CDR2 LQKENI. V was clipped by 2 bases and J by 1 base, with 15 bases between them. CDR3 size: 17 residues. This CDR3 is CASSPGLGSASNQPQHF. In nucleotides, the CDR3 is TGTGCCAGCTCACCAGGACTGGGCTCGGCGAGCAATCAGCCCCAGCATTTT.

V and J are TRBV3-1 and TRBJ2-7; 10 nucleotides agree with TRBD2. Trimming took 3 bases from V and 3 from J; bases not matched to a gene: 2. In germline, CDR1 is LGHDT, CDR2 YNNKEL (reference sequence). CDR3 length equals 14 residues. As DNA, the CDR3 is TGTGCCAGCAGCCAGACTAGCGGGTTCTACGAGCAGTACTTC. The encoded protein is CASSQTSGFYEQYF.

This clonotype was observed many times. The chain couples TRBV20-1 to TRBJ1-6, with D hard to call. The V gene lost 0 bases and the J gene lost 12 bases, with 15 bases spanning the gap. This CDR3 has 14 residues. Germline V gene sequence: CDR1 DFQATT, CDR2 SNEGSKA (reference sequence). For the CDR3, the DNA is TGCAGTGCTAGAGAGGGCCCCCCCGAAGGACCCCTCCACTTT. Encoded protein: CSAREGPPEGPLHF.

In this sample, this clonotype turned up many times. V is TRBV5-6 and J is TRBJ1-6; D is perhaps TRBD1 (6 bases). Trimming removed 1 base from V and 7 bases from J, with 9 bases in between. This CDR3 is 14 amino acids long. The germline gives CDR1 SGHDT, CDR2 YYEEEE. CDR3 DNA sequence: TGTGCCAGCAGCTTGACGCAGGGGAATTCACCCCTCCACTTT. It yields the protein CASSLTQGNSPLHF.

This chain joins TRBV13 and TRBJ2-1; TRBD2 matches 12 bases. The CDR3 extends over 15 amino acids. The J segment lost 8 bases and the V segment lost 2 bases, leaving 4 bases of the junction unmatched. Germline V gene sequence: CDR1 PRHDT, CDR2 FYEKMQ (reference sequence). CDR3 sequence (DNA): TGTGCCAGCAGCTTAAGACTAGCGGGAGAGGATGAGCAGTTCTTC. Its protein is CASSLRLAGEDEQFF.

The sample holds many counts of this clonotype. V usage is TRBV6-1 and J usage is TRBJ2-5; D call uncertain. The CDR3 runs to 13 residues. Germline CDR1 is MNHNS and CDR2 is SASEGT. The germline V and J ends were trimmed by 8 bases and 0 bases, with 10 bases remaining between them. The CDR3 sequence: CASAWVDQETQYF. CDR3 nucleotide sequence: TGTGCCAGCGCGTGGGTGGACCAAGAGACCCAGTACTTC.

A few counts support this clonotype. The chain carries TRBV6-1 and TRBJ1-1; D is perhaps TRBD1 (6 bases). V was shortened by 11 bases and J by 3 bases, with 22 bases between the two germline ends. Per germline, CDR1 MNHNS and CDR2 SASEGT. This CDR3 has 15 residues. The CDR3 is CASEEGVIGYTEAFF. DNA of the CDR3: TGTGCCTCTGAGGAGGGGGTTATCGGGTACACTGAAGCTTTCTTT.

V usage is TRBV7-9 and J usage is TRBJ1-1, with TRBD1 matching 8 bases. Germline V gives CDR1 SEHNR, CDR2 FQNEAQ (reference sequence). The CDR3 is 16 residues long. Unmatched junction bases numbered 6, after V lost 2 bases and J lost 1 base. CDR3 sequence: CASSLPGTGPNTEAFF. The CDR3 coding sequence is TGTGCCAGCAGCTTACCCGGGACAGGACCGAACACTGAAGCTTTCTTT.

This clonotype was detected a few times. This rearrangement joins TRBV7-8 to TRBJ1-6; D gene ambiguous. Deletions cut 5 bases from V and 5 bases from J, with 13 bases between. This CDR3 contains 15 residues. The germline V gene has CDR1 SGHVS and CDR2 FQNEAQ. The CDR3 DNA follows: TGTGCCAGCAGCACCCGGACGGGGAATAATTCACCCCTCCACTTT. Its translation: CASSTRTGNNSPLHF.

This clonotype turned up a few times. This rearrangement joins TRBV9 to TRBJ2-3; either TRBD1 or TRBD2 may fit D (5 bases each). The CDR3 extends over 16 amino acids. The V gene lost 0 bases and the J gene lost 0 bases, with 11 bases spanning the gap. Germline V lookup: CDR1 SGDLS, CDR2 YYNGEE. The CDR3 here is CASSVEVGASTDTQYF. The CDR3 coding sequence is TGTGCCAGCAGCGTAGAAGTCGGGGCTAGCACAGATACGCAGTATTTT.

The V and J genes are TRBV6-1 and TRBJ2-7, with 7 bases that match TRBD2. Germline V lookup: CDR1 MNHNS, CDR2 SASEGT. This CDR3 is 13 amino acids long. With V trimmed by 6 bases and J by 2 bases, 4 bases remained unmatched. DNA for the CDR3: TGTGCCAGCAGGGCGGGGACTACCTACGAGCAGTACTTC. Translated, it gives CASRAGTTYEQYF.

CDR3 in amino acids: CASSSLSSREGYNEQFF. As DNA, the CDR3 is TGTGCCAGCAGCTCTCTTTCATCGCGGGAGGGGTACAATGAGCAGTTCTTC. The rearrangement uses TRBV9 and TRBJ2-1; 9 bases align to TRBD2. This CDR3 spans 17 amino acids. Per germline, CDR1 SGDLS and CDR2 YYNGEE. Unmatched junction bases numbered 12, after V lost 4 bases and J lost 4 bases.

This clonotype was observed many times. The chain links TRBV18 to TRBJ2-3; D not certain. The CDR3 has 12 amino acids. Germline CDR1 reads KGHSH; CDR2 reads LQKENI. Deletions cut 1 base from V and 5 bases from J, with 4 bases between. DNA of the CDR3: TGTGCCAGCTCACCACGGGAAGATACGCAGTATTTT. Its translation: CASSPREDTQYF. Together with reference TRBV18 and TRBJ2-3, the CDR3 gives the full variable domain: NAGVMQNPRHLVRRRGQEARLRCSPMKGHSHVYWYRQLPEEGLKFMVYLQKENIIDESGMPKERFSAEFPKEGPSILRIQQVVRGDSAAYFCASSPREDTQYFGPGTRLTVL.